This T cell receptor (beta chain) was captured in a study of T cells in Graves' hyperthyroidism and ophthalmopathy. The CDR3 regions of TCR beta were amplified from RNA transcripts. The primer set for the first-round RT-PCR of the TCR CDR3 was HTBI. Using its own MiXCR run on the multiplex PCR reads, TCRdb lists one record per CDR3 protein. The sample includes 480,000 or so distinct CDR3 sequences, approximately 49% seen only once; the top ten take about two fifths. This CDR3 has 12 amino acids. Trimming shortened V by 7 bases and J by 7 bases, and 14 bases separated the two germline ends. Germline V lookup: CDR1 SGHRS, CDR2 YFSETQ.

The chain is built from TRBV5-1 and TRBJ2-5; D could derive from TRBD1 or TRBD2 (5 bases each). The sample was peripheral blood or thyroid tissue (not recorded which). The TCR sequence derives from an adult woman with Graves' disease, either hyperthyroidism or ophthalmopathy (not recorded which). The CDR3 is CASPRGYRTQYF. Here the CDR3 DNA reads TGCGCCAGCCCGAGGGGATATAGGACCCAGTACTTC.